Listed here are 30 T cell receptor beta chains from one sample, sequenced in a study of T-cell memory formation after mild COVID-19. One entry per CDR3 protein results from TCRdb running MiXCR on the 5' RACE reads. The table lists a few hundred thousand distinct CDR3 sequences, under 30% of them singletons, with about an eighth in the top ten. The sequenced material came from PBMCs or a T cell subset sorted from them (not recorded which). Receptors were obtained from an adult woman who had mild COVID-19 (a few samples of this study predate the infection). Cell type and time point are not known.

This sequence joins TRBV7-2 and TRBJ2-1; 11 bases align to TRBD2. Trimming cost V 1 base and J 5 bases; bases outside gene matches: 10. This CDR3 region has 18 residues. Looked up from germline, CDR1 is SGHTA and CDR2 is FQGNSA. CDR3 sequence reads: CASSLEFSLAGGHNEQFF. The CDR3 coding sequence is TGTGCCAGCAGCTTAGAGTTCAGCCTAGCGGGGGGTCACAATGAGCAGTTCTTC.

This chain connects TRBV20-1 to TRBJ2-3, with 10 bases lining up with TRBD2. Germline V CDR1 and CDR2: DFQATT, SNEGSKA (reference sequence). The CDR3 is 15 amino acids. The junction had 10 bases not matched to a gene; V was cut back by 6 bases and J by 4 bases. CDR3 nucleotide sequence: TGCAGTGCCAACATAGCGGGAGGCCGCTCAGATACGCAGTATTTT. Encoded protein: CSANIAGGRSDTQYF.

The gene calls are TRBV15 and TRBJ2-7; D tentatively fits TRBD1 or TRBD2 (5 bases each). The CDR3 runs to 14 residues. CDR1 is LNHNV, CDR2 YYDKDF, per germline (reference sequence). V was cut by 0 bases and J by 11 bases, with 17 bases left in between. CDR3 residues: CATSREYSGDPKYF. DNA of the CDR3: TGTGCCACCAGCAGAGAGTATTCCGGGGACCCGAAGTACTTC. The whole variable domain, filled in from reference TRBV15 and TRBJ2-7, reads DAMVIQNPRYQVTQFGKPVTLSCSQTLNHNVMYWYQQKSSQAPKLLFHYYDKDFNNEADTPDNFQSRRPNTSFCFLDIRSPGLGDTAMYLCATSREYSGDPKYFGPGTRLTVT.

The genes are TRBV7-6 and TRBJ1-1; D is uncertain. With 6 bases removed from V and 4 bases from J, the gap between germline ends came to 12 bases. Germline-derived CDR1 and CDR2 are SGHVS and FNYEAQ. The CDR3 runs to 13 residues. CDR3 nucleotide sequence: TGTGCCAGCAGGGACGGCCGGGGCACTGAAGCTTTCTTT. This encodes CASRDGRGTEAFF.

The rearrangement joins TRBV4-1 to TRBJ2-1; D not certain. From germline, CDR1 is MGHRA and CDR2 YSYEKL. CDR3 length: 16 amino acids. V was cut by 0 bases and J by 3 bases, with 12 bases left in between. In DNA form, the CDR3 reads TGCGCCAGCAGCCAAGAGTTGGGCTCGCACTACAATGAGCAGTTCTTC. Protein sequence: CASSQELGSHYNEQFF.

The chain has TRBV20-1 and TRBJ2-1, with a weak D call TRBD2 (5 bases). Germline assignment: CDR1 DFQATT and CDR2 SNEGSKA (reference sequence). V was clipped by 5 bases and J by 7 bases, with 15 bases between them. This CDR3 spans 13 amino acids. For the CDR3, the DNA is TGCAGTGCTTCTTCCGGGGTTCGAAATGAGCAGTTCTTC. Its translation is CSASSGVRNEQFF.

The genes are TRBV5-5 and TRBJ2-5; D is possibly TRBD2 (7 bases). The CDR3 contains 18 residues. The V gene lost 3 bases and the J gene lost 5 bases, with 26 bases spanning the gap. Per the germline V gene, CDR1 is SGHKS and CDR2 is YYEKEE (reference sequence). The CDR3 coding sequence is TGTGCCAGCAGCTCCAAGGGTTGGCGGGGGCCCGGACAGGAGACCCAGTACTTC. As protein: CASSSKGWRGPGQETQYF.

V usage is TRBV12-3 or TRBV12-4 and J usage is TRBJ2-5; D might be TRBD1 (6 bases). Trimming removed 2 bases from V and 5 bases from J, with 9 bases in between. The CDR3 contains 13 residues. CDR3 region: CASSLTGHETQYF. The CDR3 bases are TGTGCCAGCAGTTTAACAGGGCACGAGACCCAGTACTTC.

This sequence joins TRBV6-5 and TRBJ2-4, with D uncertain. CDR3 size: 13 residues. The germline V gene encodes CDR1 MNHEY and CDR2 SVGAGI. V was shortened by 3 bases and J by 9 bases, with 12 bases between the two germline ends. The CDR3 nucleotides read TGTGCCAGCAGTTATGGGGAAATAGGCATTCAGTACTTC. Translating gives CASSYGEIGIQYF.

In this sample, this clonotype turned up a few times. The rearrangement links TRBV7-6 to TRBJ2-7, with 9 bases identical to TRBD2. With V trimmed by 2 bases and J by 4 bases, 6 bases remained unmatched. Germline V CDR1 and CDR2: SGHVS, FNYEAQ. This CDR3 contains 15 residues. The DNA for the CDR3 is TGTGCCAGCAGCTTATGGCGGGAGGGCCCGTACGAGCAGTACTTC. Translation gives CASSLWREGPYEQYF.

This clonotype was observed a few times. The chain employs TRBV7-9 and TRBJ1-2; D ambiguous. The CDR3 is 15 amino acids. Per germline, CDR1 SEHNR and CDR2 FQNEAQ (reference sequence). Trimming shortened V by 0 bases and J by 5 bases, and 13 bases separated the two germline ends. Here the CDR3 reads CASSLASQPKYGYTF. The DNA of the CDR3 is TGTGCCAGCAGCTTAGCGTCGCAGCCCAAGTATGGCTACACCTTC.

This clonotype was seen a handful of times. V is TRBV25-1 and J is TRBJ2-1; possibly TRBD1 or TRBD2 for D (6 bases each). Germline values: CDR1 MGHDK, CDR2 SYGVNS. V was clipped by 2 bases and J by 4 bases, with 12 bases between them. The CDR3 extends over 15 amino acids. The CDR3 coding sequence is TGTGCCAGCAGTGAACCAAGGGGGACTTACAATGAGCAGTTCTTC. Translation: CASSEPRGTYNEQFF.

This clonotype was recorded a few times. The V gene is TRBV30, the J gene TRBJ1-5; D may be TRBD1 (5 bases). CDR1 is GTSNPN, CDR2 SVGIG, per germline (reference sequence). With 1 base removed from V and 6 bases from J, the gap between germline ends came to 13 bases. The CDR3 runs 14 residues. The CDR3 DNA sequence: TGTGCCTGGAGTGCGGGGCCGGCTGGTCAGCCCCAGCATTTT. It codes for CAWSAGPAGQPQHF.

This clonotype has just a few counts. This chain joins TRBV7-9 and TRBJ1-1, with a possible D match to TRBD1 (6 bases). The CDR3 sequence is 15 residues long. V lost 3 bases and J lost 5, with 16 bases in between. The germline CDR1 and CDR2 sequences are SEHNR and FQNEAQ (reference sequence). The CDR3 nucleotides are TGTGCCAGCAGCTTGGGAAAACAGGGCTTTACTGAAGCTTTCTTT. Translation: CASSLGKQGFTEAFF.

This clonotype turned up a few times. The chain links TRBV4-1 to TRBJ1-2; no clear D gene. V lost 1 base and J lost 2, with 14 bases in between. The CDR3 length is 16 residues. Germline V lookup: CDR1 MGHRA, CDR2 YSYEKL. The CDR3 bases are TGCGCCAGCAGCCAAGGTTTTGGCAGACCAAACTATGGCTACACCTTC. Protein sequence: CASSQGFGRPNYGYTF.

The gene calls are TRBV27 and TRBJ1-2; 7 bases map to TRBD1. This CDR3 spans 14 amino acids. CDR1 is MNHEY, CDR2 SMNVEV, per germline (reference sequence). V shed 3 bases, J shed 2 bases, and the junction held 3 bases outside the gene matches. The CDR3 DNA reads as TGTGCCAGCAGTTTCCAGACAGGGAACTATGGCTACACCTTC. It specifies CASSFQTGNYGYTF.

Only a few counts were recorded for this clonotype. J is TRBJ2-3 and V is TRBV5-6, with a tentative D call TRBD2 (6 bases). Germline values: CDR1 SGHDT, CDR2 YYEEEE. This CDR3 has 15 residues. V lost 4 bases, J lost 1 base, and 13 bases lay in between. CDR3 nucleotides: TGTGCCAGCAGCGTCGTTGGGAGGCGCACAGATACGCAGTATTTT. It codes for CASSVVGRRTDTQYF.

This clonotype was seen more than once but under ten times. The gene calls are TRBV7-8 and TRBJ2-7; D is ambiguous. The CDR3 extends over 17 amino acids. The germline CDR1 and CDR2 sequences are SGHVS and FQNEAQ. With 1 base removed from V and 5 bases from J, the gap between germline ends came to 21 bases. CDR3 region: CASSLDLTGPQAHEQYF. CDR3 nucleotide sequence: TGTGCCAGCAGCTTAGACCTGACCGGGCCTCAGGCCCACGAGCAGTACTTC. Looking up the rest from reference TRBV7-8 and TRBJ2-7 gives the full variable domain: GAGVSQSPRYKVAKRGQDVALRCDPISGHVSLFWYQQALGQGPEFLTYFQNEAQLDKSGLPSDRFFAERPEGSVSTLKIQRTQQEDSAVYLCASSLDLTGPQAHEQYFGPGTRLTVT.

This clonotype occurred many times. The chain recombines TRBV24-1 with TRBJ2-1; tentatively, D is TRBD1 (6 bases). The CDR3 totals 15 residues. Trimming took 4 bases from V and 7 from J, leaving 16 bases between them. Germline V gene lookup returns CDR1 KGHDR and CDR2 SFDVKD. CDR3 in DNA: TGTGCCACCAGTGACAGGGGAACGGTGATTAATGAGCAGTTCTTC. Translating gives CATSDRGTVINEQFF.

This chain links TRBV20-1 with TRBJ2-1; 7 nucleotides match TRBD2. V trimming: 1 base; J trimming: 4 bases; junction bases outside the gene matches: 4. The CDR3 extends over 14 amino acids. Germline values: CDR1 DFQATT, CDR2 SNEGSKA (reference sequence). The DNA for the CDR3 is TGCAGTGCTAGAGGAGGGACTACTTACAATGAGCAGTTCTTC. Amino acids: CSARGGTTYNEQFF.

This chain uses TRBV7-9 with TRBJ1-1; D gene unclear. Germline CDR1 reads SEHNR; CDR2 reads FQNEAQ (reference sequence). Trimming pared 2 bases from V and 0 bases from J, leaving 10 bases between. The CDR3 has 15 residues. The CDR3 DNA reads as TGTGCCAGCAGCTTACTAGCTACCATGAACACTGAAGCTTTCTTT. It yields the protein CASSLLATMNTEAFF.

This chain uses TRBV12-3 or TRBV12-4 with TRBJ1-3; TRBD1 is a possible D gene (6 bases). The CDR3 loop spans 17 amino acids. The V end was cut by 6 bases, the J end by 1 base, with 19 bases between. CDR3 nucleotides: TGTGCCAGCAGGCCTACAGGGTTTGACGGTTCTGGAAACACCATATATTTT. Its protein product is CASRPTGFDGSGNTIYF.

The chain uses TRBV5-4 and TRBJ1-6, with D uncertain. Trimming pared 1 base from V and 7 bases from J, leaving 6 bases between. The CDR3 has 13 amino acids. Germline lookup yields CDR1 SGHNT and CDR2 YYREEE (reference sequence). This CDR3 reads CASSLRRNSPLHF. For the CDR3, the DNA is TGTGCCAGCAGCTTGAGACGGAATTCACCCCTCCACTTT.

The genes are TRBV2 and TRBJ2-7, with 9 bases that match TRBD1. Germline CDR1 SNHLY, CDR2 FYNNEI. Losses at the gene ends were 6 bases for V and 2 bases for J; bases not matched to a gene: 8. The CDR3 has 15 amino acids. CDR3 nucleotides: TGTGCCAGCAGCCCCGACAGGGGGGCTCCCTACGAGCAGTACTTC. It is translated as CASSPDRGAPYEQYF.

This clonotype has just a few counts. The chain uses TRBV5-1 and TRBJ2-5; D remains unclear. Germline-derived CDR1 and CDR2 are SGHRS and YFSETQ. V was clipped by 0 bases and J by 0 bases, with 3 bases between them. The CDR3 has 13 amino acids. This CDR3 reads CASSLDYQETQYF. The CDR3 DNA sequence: TGCGCCAGCAGCTTGGATTACCAAGAGACCCAGTACTTC. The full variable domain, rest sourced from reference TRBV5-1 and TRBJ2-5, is KAGVTQTPRYLIKTRGQQVTLSCSPISGHRSVSWYQQTPGQGLQFLFEYFSETQRNKGNFPGRFSGRQFSNSRSEMNVSTLELGDSALYLCASSLDYQETQYFGPGTRLLVL.

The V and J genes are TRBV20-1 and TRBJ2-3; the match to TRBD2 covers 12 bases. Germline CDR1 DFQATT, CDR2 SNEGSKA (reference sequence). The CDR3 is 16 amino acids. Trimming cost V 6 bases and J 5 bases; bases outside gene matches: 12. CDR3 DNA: TGCAGTGCCCACGAGCCGACTAGCGGGAGTCAAGATACGCAGTATTTT. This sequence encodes CSAHEPTSGSQDTQYF.

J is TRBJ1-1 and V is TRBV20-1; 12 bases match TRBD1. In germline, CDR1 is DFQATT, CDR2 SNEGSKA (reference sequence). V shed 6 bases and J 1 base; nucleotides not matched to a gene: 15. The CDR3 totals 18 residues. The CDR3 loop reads CSAKNIGTGGIKNTEAFF. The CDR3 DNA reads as TGCAGTGCCAAAAATATCGGGACAGGGGGCATAAAGAACACTGAAGCTTTCTTT.

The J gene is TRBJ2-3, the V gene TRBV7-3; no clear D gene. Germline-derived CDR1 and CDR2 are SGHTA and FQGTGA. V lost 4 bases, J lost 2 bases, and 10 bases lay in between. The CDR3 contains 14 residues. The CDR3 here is CASSSQSATDTQYF. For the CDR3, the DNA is TGTGCCAGCAGCTCTCAGTCCGCCACAGATACGCAGTATTTT.

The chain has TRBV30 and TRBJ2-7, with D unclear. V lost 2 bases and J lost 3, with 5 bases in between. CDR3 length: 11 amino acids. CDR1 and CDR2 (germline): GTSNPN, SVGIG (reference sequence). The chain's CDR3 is CAWSSSYEQYF. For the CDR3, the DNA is TGTGCCTGGAGTAGCAGCTACGAGCAGTACTTC.

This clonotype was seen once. CDR3 nucleotides: TGTGCCAGCAGCCGAACAGGGTCCTTAGTCTACGAGCAGTACTTC. As protein: CASSRTGSLVYEQYF. The chain is built from TRBV28 and TRBJ2-7; the D gene is possibly TRBD1 (6 bases). Germline CDR1 and CDR2: MDHEN and SYDVKM. This CDR3 has 15 amino acids. With 6 bases removed from V and 3 bases from J, the gap between germline ends came to 18 bases.